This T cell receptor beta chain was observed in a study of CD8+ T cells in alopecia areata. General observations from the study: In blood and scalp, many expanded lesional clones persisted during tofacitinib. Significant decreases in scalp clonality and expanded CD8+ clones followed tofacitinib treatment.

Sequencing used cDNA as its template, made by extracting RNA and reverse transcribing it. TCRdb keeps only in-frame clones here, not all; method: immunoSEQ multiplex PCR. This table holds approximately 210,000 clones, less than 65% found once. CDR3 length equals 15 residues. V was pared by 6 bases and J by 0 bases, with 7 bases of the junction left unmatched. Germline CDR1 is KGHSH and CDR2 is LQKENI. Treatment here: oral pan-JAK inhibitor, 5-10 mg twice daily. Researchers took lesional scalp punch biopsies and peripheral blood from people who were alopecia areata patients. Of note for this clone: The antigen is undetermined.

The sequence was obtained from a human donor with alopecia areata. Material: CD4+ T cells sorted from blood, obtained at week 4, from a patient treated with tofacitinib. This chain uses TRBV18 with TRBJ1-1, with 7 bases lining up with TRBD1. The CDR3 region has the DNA TGTGCCAGCTCTCCTGAAGGACAGGTGAACACTGAAGCTTTCTTT. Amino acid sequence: CASSPEGQVNTEAFF. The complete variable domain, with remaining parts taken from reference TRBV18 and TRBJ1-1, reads NAGVMQNPRHLVRRRGQEARLRCSPMKGHSHVYWYRQLPEEGLKFMVYLQKENIIDESGMPKERFSAEFPKEGPSILRIQQVVRGDSAAYFCASSPEGQVNTEAFFGQGTRLTVV.